These T cell receptor beta chains were read from a single sample in a study of blood T cell repertoires in COVID-19. Clones were sequenced by immunoSEQ multiplex PCR, and TCRdb holds only the in-frame ones, with some missing. The data contain approximately 100,000 clones, roughly 80% of them singletons. The sequencing input was peripheral blood. The receptors stem from a man in his 70s with active or convalescent COVID-19. The CDR3 runs from the conserved cysteine through the conserved F or W. D genes are given only for firm matches. A row's size may be missing; if present it is once, few, many or a size class.

clone size	V gene	D gene	CDR3 length	J gene	CDR3 DNA	CDR3 protein
.	TRBV29-1	.	10	TRBJ2-3	TGCAGCGGAGGAACAGATACGCAGTATTTT	CSGGTDTQYF
.	TRBV6-7	TRBD2	17	TRBJ2-1	TGTGCCAGCAGTCCTTCCCGACTAGCGGGAATAGGGGATGAGCAGTTCTTC	CASSPSRLAGIGDEQFF
.	TRBV2	TRBD1	15	TRBJ2-5	TGTGCCAGCAGGAGACAGGGCGACCTCCAAGAGACCCAGTACTTC	CASRRQGDLQETQYF
.	TRBV6-6	.	15	TRBJ2-7	TGTGCCAGCAGTTACTGGCAAGGTGGCGGATACGAGCAGTACTTC	CASSYWQGGGYEQYF
.	TRBV7-9	.	15	TRBJ1-4	TGTGCCAGCAGCTCCGGGAACAGCCCAAATGAAAAACTGTTTTTT	CASSSGNSPNEKLFF
.	TRBV27	TRBD2	16	TRBJ2-5	TGTGCCAGCAGTTCCCAGCGGGGGGGAAAACAAGAGACCCAGTACTTC	CASSSQRGGKQETQYF
.	TRBV19	TRBD1	16	TRBJ1-1	TGTGCCAGTAGGGGACAGGGGGCGCGACGCGGCACTGAAGCTTTCTTT	CASRGQGARRGTEAFF
.	TRBV12-5	.	14	TRBJ1-3	TGTGCTAGTGGTTCCCCCAGCTCTGGAAACACCATATATTTT	CASGSPSSGNTIYF
.	TRBV29-1	.	11	TRBJ1-2	TGCAGCGTTGAGCCAGGGGAGGGCTACACCTTC	CSVEPGEGYTF
.	TRBV18	TRBD2	16	TRBJ2-7	TGTGCCAGCTCACCACCAACGGGACTAGCGGGGGTCGAGCAGTACTTC	CASSPPTGLAGVEQYF
.	TRBV5-4	TRBD2	14	TRBJ2-3	TGTGCCAGCAGCACCAGGGACTACACAGATACGCAGTATTTT	CASSTRDYTDTQYF
.	TRBV3-1/TRBV3-2	TRBD1	14	TRBJ1-5	TGTGCCAGCAGCGACAGGGCGAGCAATCAGCCCCAGCATTTT	CASSDRASNQPQHF
.	TRBV5-4	TRBD1	14	TRBJ1-1	TGTGCCAGCAGCCGGGACAGGGGTGACACTGAAGCTTTCTTT	CASSRDRGDTEAFF
.	TRBV18	TRBD2	13	TRBJ2-5	TGTGCCAGCTCACCGCTACGGGAGGGGACCCAGTACTTC	CASSPLREGTQYF
few	TRBV5-1	.	14	TRBJ2-3	TGCGCCAGCAGCTTGGTGCAGGGCACAGATACGCAGTATTTT	CASSLVQGTDTQYF
.	TRBV28	.	16	TRBJ1-2	TGTGCCAGCAGTTTCCCAGAGCGGGGTACGGTCTATGGCTACACCTTC	CASSFPERGTVYGYTF
.	TRBV14	TRBD1	17	TRBJ1-2	TGTGCCAGCAGCCAGAGGATGGGACAGGGCTTTTTCGATGGCTACACCTTC	CASSQRMGQGFFDGYTF
.	TRBV11-3	TRBD1	14	TRBJ1-6	TGTGCCAGCAGCCAAGGGGGCAAGGAATCACCCCTCCACTTT	CASSQGGKESPLHF
once	TRBV10-3	TRBD1	13	TRBJ2-3	TGTGCCATCAAAGGACAGGGGGAGGATACGCAGTATTTT	CAIKGQGEDTQYF
.	TRBV21-1	.	17	TRBJ2-7	TGTGCCAGCAGCAATCAAGGGGGGGGACGTTTATCCTACGAGCAGTACTTC	CASSNQGGGRLSYEQYF
.	TRBV5-3	.	14	TRBJ1-1	TGTGCCAGAAGCTTGGGGCAGATGAACACTGAAGCTTTCTTT	CARSLGQMNTEAFF
.	TRBV10-1	.	13	TRBJ1-1	TGCGCCAGCACCTTCGGACAGAACACTGAAGCTTTCTTT	CASTFGQNTEAFF
.	TRBV6-5	.	15	TRBJ1-2	TGTGCCAGCACCTGGACAGAACTTTCTAACTATGGCTACACCTTC	CASTWTELSNYGYTF
.	TRBV2	.	15	TRBJ2-6	TGTGCCAGCAGTTTACAGGGCCAAGGGGCCAACGTCCTGACTTTC	CASSLQGQGANVLTF
.	TRBV6-5	.	14	TRBJ1-1	TGTGCCAGCAGAAAGACAGGTATGAACACTGAAGCTTTCTTT	CASRKTGMNTEAFF
.	TRBV7-3	.	15	TRBJ2-1	TGTGCCAGCAGCTTAAAAGGAGATTCCTACAATGAGCAGTTCTTC	CASSLKGDSYNEQFF
.	TRBV28	.	12	TRBJ1-1	TGTGCCAGCAGTTTATGGTTCTATGAAGCTTTCTTT	CASSLWFYEAFF